The 8 T cell receptor beta chains below were found in one sample sequenced in a study of blood T cell repertoires in COVID-19. Produced via immunoSEQ multiplex PCR; TCRdb's table is partial and in-frame only. The table includes 81,000 or so clones, about nine tenths detected once. Specimen: peripheral blood. These receptors originate from a man between 65 and 85 years old with active or convalescent COVID-19.

The V gene is TRBV7-2, the J gene TRBJ1-2; D perhaps matches TRBD1 (5 bases). The germline gives CDR1 SGHTA, CDR2 FQGNSA. Deletions cut 1 base from V and 7 bases from J, with 13 bases between. The CDR3 runs to 14 residues. Here the CDR3 DNA reads TGTGCCAGCAGCTTAGTTAGCCAGGGAGGTGGCTACACCTTC. This gives the protein CASSLVSQGGGYTF.

J is TRBJ1-2 and V is TRBV5-8; TRBD1 matches at 7 bases. V was clipped by 4 bases and J by 2 bases; unmatched bases: 14. The CDR3 contains 17 residues. Germline lookup yields CDR1 SGHTS and CDR2 YDEGEE. The CDR3 protein is CASSPPGTARRNYGYTF. CDR3 coding DNA: TGTGCCAGCAGCCCACCCGGGACAGCGCGACGGAACTATGGCTACACCTTC.

The rearrangement uses TRBV11-2 and TRBJ1-3; D is undetermined. The CDR3 extends over 17 amino acids. V was pared by 3 bases and J by 4 bases, with 19 bases between. Germline-derived CDR1 and CDR2 are SGHAT and FQNNGV. CDR3 amino acids: CASSLGLGRTEGNTIYF. The CDR3 DNA reads as TGTGCCAGCAGCTTGGGCCTCGGGAGGACGGAGGGAAACACCATATATTTT.

The chain joins TRBV7-3 to TRBJ2-7, with D unclear. Per the germline V gene, CDR1 is SGHTA and CDR2 is FQGTGA. CDR3 length: 13 residues. V was trimmed by 1 base and J by 2 bases, leaving 6 bases between them. CDR3 coding DNA: TGTGCCAGCAGCTTAAGAGGCGCCTACGAGCAGTACTTC. Amino acid sequence: CASSLRGAYEQYF.

The chain has TRBV6-5 and TRBJ1-1; D call uncertain. Germline lookup yields CDR1 MNHEY and CDR2 SVGAGI. The CDR3 spans 11 residues. V lost 6 bases to trimming and J lost 3 bases, with 5 bases between them. For the CDR3, the DNA is TGTGCCAGCAGGCGGTACACTGAAGCTTTCTTT. This translates into CASRRYTEAFF.

The chain joins TRBV9 to TRBJ1-2; 10 nucleotides line up with TRBD1. J lost 5 bases, V lost 6 bases, and 10 bases had no gene match. Per the germline V gene, CDR1 is SGDLS and CDR2 is YYNGEE. The CDR3 is made up of 15 amino acids. The DNA for the CDR3 is TGTGCCAGCACCCCAGGGGGGACAGGGGTATATGGCTACACCTTC. It yields the protein CASTPGGTGVYGYTF.

The rearrangement uses TRBV4-3 and TRBJ2-5; 12 bases are a match to TRBD2. The V and J ends lost 0 bases and 0 bases, in that order; junction bases with no gene match: 11. The CDR3 runs to 20 residues. Germline assignment: CDR1 LGHNA and CDR2 YSLEER. The CDR3 nucleotides are TGCGCCAGCAGCCAAGATCCCCCACTAGCGGGGGGCCGAGACCAAGAGACCCAGTACTTC. This translates into CASSQDPPLAGGRDQETQYF.

The V gene is TRBV4-1, the J gene TRBJ1-2; no reliable D call. The CDR3 extends over 16 amino acids. Germline loops: CDR1 MGHRA, CDR2 YSYEKL. The germline V and J ends were trimmed by 1 base and 8 bases, with 20 bases remaining between them. CDR3 in amino acids: CASSQVPFRGPIGYTF. The CDR3 nucleotides read TGCGCCAGCAGCCAAGTTCCGTTCCGCGGGCCTATAGGCTACACCTTC.